This entry lists 19 T cell receptor beta chains sequenced from one sample in a study of blood T cell repertoires in COVID-19. Profiled with immunoSEQ multiplex PCR; TCRdb holds only in-frame clones, not every one. The table lists about 99,000 clones, around 84% of them singletons. Sequenced material: peripheral blood. The source of these receptors is a human donor in a cohort sampled during active COVID-19.

The genes are TRBV7-2 and TRBJ1-1; 9 bases are a match to TRBD1. The CDR3 contains 17 residues. J gave up 2 bases and V 5 bases, and 12 bases lay outside the gene matches. CDR1 and CDR2 from the germline V gene are SGHTA and FQGNSA. The DNA for the CDR3 is TGTGCCAGCAGCAAAAAACAGGGGGCCGGGACAAACACTGAAGCTTTCTTT. Amino acids: CASSKKQGAGTNTEAFF.

About this clone itself: One end of the junction varies from germline; a read error may be responsible. CDR3 coding DNA: TGTGCCAGCAGCTCCCGGGACACCCCTGAGGCTTTCTTT. Amino acids: CASSSRDTPEAFF. This rearrangement joins TRBV7-2 to TRBJ1-1, with a weak D call TRBD1 (6 bases). Germline loops: CDR1 SGHTA, CDR2 FQGNSA. This CDR3 has 13 amino acids.

The chain recombines TRBV7-9 with TRBJ2-7; maybe TRBD1 (5 bases). The germline gives CDR1 SEHNR, CDR2 FQNEAQ (reference sequence). The V and J ends lost 5 bases and 2 bases respectively, with 10 bases between them. CDR3 length: 13 amino acids. CDR3 nucleotides: TGTGCCAGCAGCCCCCCAGGGCCCTACGAGCAGTACTTC. This sequence encodes CASSPPGPYEQYF.

The V call is TRBV6-4, the J call TRBJ2-1; D possibly corresponds to TRBD1 (6 bases). The CDR3 is 14 amino acids. Trimming took off 3 bases at V and 6 bases at J, with 12 bases between the two ends. In germline, CDR1 is MRHNA, CDR2 SNTAGT. The CDR3 DNA is TGTGCCAGCAGTGAAGACAGGAATCTCAATGAGCAGTTCTTC. It is translated as CASSEDRNLNEQFF.

The V call is TRBV5-4, the J call TRBJ1-1; no definite D call. Trimming stripped 0 bases from V and 6 bases from J, with 15 bases between. The CDR3 loop spans 15 amino acids. Germline-derived CDR1 and CDR2 are SGHNT and YYREEE (reference sequence). CDR3 region: CASSLVGLGAPEAFF. Here the CDR3 DNA reads TGTGCCAGCAGCTTGGTAGGTCTAGGAGCGCCTGAAGCTTTCTTT.

This clone came up a few times. The chain is built from TRBV2 and TRBJ2-3; 7 bases are shared with TRBD2. This CDR3 contains 14 residues. V gave up 6 bases and J gave up 2 bases; unmatched junction bases: 5. Germline V lookup: CDR1 SNHLY, CDR2 FYNNEI. CDR3 residues: CASRVGGDTDTQYF. CDR3 nucleotide sequence: TGTGCCAGCAGGGTGGGAGGGGACACAGATACGCAGTATTTT.

The chain carries TRBV24-1 and TRBJ2-5; the match to TRBD2 covers 7 bases. From germline, CDR1 is KGHDR and CDR2 SFDVKD. CDR3 size: 17 residues. The ends lost 3 bases at V and 3 bases at J; junction bases unmatched: 12. CDR3 region: CATSDGLSRGEKETQYF. The CDR3 DNA sequence: TGTGCCACCAGTGATGGACTTAGTCGGGGGGAGAAAGAGACCCAGTACTTC.

This clone was observed once. V gene TRBV27 combines with J gene TRBJ1-3; D is unclear. This CDR3 is 16 amino acids long. Germline assignment: CDR1 MNHEY and CDR2 SMNVEV (reference sequence). V lost 5 bases and J 0 bases, leaving 14 bases between the germline ends. This CDR3 reads CASSTTGLFSGNTIYF. For the CDR3, the DNA is TGTGCCAGCAGTACCACTGGGCTGTTCTCTGGAAACACCATATATTTT.

The chain recombines TRBV11-2 with TRBJ1-4; a weak D match, TRBD1 (6 bases). The CDR3 spans 15 residues. Looked up from germline, CDR1 is SGHAT and CDR2 is FQNNGV. V shed 5 bases and J shed 8 bases, with 18 bases lying between them. In DNA form, the CDR3 reads TGTGCCAGCAGCAGGATGACAGGACCCGGGGAAAAACTGTTTTTT. Its translation is CASSRMTGPGEKLFF. Variable domain in full (rest from reference TRBV11-2 and TRBJ1-4): EAGVAQSPRYKIIEKRQSVAFWCNPISGHATLYWYQQILGQGPKLLIQFQNNGVVDDSQLPKDRFSAERLKGVDSTLKIQPAKLEDSAVYLCASSRMTGPGEKLFFGSGTQLSVL.

The gene calls are TRBV9 and TRBJ1-5; TRBD1 might be the D (5 bases). The germline V and J ends were trimmed by 0 bases and 2 bases, with 9 bases remaining between them. Per germline, CDR1 SGDLS and CDR2 YYNGEE. This CDR3 comprises 15 residues. CDR3 sequence: CASSVDGQRNQPQHF. The CDR3 bases are TGTGCCAGCAGCGTAGATGGACAACGCAATCAGCCCCAGCATTTT.

The chain joins TRBV2 to TRBJ1-1; 10 positions match TRBD1. J lost 5 bases, V lost 0 bases, and 3 bases had no gene match. The germline V gene has CDR1 SNHLY and CDR2 FYNNEI. CDR3 length: 15 amino acids. The CDR3 DNA is TGTGCCAGCAGTGAAGCGCGGACAGGGGGGACTGAAGCTTTCTTT. As protein: CASSEARTGGTEAFF. Supplemented by reference TRBV2 and TRBJ1-1, the full variable domain reads EPEVTQTPSHQVTQMGQEVILRCVPISNHLYFYWYRQILGQKVEFLVSFYNNEISEKSEIFDDQFSVERPDGSNFTLKIRSTKLEDSAMYFCASSEARTGGTEAFFGQGTRLTVV.

This clone was detected once. The chain carries TRBV6-5 and TRBJ1-5; TRBD1 matches at 10 bases. With 6 bases clipped from V and 7 bases from J, the junction kept 6 bases outside the gene matches. Germline CDR1 is MNHEY and CDR2 is SVGAGI. The CDR3 loop spans 14 amino acids. In DNA, the CDR3 is TGTGCCAGCAGGGGGACAGGGGAGGGCCAGCCCCAGCATTTT. The encoded protein is CASRGTGEGQPQHF.

The rearrangement links TRBV6-1 to TRBJ1-3; D is ambiguous. Germline V CDR1 and CDR2: MNHNS, SASEGT. This CDR3 spans 15 amino acids. The V and J ends lost 2 bases and 4 bases respectively, with 12 bases between them. This CDR3 reads CASSERESAGNTIYF. The CDR3 DNA follows: TGTGCCAGCAGTGAAAGGGAGTCGGCCGGAAACACCATATATTTT.

The chain has TRBV29-1 and TRBJ1-2; possible D gene TRBD1, 6 bases. The CDR3 runs 14 residues. V lost 0 bases and J lost 7, with 15 bases in between. Looked up from germline, CDR1 is SQVTM and CDR2 is ANQGSEA. CDR3 in amino acids: CSVEERGAVGGYTF. CDR3 in DNA: TGCAGCGTTGAAGAGCGGGGGGCGGTAGGTGGCTACACCTTC.

CDR3 loop: CASSSPSLGYAEQYF. The CDR3 DNA reads as TGTGCCAGCAGTTCACCCTCCCTCGGGTATGCCGAGCAGTACTTC. The chain carries TRBV27 and TRBJ2-7; unclear D gene. CDR3 size: 15 residues. V was clipped by 4 bases and J by 6 bases, with 19 bases between them. The germline V gene has CDR1 MNHEY and CDR2 SMNVEV (reference sequence).

The chain carries TRBV3-1 (or the pseudogene TRBV3-2) and TRBJ2-1; 13 positions match TRBD2. Germline V lookup: CDR1 LGHDT, CDR2 YNNKEL (reference sequence). With V trimmed by 5 bases and J by 1 base, 14 bases remained unmatched. This CDR3 has 20 residues. The CDR3 is CASSFGYGLAGAGSYNEQFF. The CDR3 DNA is TGTGCCAGCAGCTTTGGGTACGGACTAGCGGGGGCCGGGTCCTACAATGAGCAGTTCTTC.

This clone was counted a single time. This chain connects TRBV19 to TRBJ1-5, with D unclear. In germline, CDR1 is LNHDA, CDR2 SQIVND (reference sequence). The CDR3 is 16 residues long. V was shortened by 7 bases and J by 1 base, with 17 bases between the two germline ends. CDR3 nucleotide sequence: TGTGCCAGTACCCCGGACCGACGGGAGAGCAATCAGCCCCAGCATTTT. It yields the protein CASTPDRRESNQPQHF.

This chain uses TRBV7-9 with TRBJ2-1, with 13 bases matching TRBD2. The CDR3 spans 15 residues. CDR1 is SEHNR, CDR2 FQNEAQ, per germline (reference sequence). Losses at the gene ends were 5 bases for V and 8 bases for J; bases not matched to a gene: 6. The CDR3 here is CASSQTSGGPYEQFF. The DNA of the CDR3 is TGTGCCAGCAGCCAGACTAGCGGGGGGCCTTATGAGCAGTTCTTC. The variable domain in full, completed from reference TRBV7-9 and TRBJ2-1, reads DTGVSQNPRHKITKRGQNVTFRCDPISEHNRLYWYRQTLGQGPEFLTYFQNEAQLEKSRLLSDRFSAERPKGSFSTLEIQRTEQGDSAMYLCASSQTSGGPYEQFFGPGTRLTVL.

Concerning this clone: This sample also contains other DNA sequences that code for the same CDR3. The CDR3 sequence is CASSARNEQFF. Here the CDR3 DNA reads TGTGCCAGCAGTGCTCGGAATGAGCAGTTCTTC. The chain employs TRBV2 and TRBJ2-1; D not certain. Germline assignment: CDR1 SNHLY and CDR2 FYNNEI. The CDR3 covers 11 residues. Trimming removed 4 bases from V and 7 bases from J, with 5 bases in between.